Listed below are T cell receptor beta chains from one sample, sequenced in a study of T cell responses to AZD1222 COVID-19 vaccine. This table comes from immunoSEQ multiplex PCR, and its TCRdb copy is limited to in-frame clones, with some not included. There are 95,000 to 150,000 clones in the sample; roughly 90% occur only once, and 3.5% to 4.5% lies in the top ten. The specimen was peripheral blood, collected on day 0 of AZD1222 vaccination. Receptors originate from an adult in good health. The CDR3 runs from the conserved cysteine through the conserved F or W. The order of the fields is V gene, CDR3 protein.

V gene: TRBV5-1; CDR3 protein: CASSFDRGYEQYF
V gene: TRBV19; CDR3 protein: CASSIEGTSPTDTQYF
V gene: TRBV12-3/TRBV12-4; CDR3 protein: CASSDRGNQPQHF
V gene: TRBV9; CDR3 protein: CASSMTSGGPREQYF
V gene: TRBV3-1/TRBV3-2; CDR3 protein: CASKGHASYEQYF
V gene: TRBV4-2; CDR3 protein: CASSQGAGGYTF
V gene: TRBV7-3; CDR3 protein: CASSLTSTGIYGYTF
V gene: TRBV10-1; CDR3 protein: CASSEGGQAYEKLFF
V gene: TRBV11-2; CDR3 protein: CASSFSFRETQYF
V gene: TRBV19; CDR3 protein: CASSIDFRGINDSPLHF
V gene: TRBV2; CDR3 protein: CASSGLAGAQETQYF
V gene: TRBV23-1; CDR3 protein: CASSHFPTGLDTEAFF
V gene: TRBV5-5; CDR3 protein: CASSLASGISGEKLFF
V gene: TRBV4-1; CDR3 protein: CASSQDERGPSYNEQFF
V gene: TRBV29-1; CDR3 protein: CSVSVGAPGNTEAFF
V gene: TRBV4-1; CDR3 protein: CASSQVLGTQKGTDTQYF
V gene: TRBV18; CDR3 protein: CASSGGLAGSPDTQYF
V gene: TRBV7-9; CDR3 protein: CASSTQGGSGNTIYF
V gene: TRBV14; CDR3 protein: CASSRDRGATYEQYF
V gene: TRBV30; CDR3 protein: CAARDIFSGGRYTF
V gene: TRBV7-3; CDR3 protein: CASSSGLAVEEQYF
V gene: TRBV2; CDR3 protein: CASSGTEAFF
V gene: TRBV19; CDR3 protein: CASGGWGTDTQYF
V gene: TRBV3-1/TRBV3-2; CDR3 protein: CASSLRVGTSGGRQETQYF
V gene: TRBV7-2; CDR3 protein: CASSLGSTYYGYTF
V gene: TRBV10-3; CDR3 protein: CAISGVNSPLHF
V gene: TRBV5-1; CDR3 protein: CASSPWTSEAGELFF
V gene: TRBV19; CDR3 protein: CASSSPDSGNTIYF
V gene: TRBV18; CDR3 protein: CASSREGGGNQPQHF
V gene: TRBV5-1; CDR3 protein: CASSKSPYRGEKLFF
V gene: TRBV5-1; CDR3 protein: CASSPSVGGYTF
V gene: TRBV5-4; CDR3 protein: CASSLGTGAGTYEQYF
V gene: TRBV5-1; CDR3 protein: CASSRTPQGADTQYF
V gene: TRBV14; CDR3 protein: CASSQTGYGYTF
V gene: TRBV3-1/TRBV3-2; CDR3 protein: CASSHTSGTGGTPLHF
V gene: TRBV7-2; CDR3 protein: CASIQGYYTEAFF
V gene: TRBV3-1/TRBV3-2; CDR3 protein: CASSQGQGRDSPLHF
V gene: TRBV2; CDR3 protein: CASSDGTRDEQFF
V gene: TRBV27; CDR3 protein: CASSSGQYNSPLHF
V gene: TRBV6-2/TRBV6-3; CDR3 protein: CASSQPTGLNTEAFF
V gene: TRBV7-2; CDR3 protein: CASSLALWGQGDGYTF
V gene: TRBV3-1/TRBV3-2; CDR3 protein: CASSARTDTQYF
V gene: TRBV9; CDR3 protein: CASSPGGWFPGNENQPQHF
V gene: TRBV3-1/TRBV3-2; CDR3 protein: CASSLTGGAPNTIYF
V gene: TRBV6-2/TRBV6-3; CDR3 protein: CASSLPLGRLYEQYF
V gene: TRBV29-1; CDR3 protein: CSVEGRMNTEAFF
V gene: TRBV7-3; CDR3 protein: CASSLGLLNTEAFF
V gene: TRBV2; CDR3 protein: CASSLAESSYNEQFF
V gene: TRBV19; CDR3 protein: CASRTGPYGYTF
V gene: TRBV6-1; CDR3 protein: CASSDHRGSNQPQHF
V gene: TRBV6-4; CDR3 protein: CASSDGGVGTDTQYF
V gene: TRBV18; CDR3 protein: CASSPLEPVDRGPYGYTF
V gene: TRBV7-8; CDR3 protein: CASSLERGQGNTYEQYF
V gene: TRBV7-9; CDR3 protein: CASSPLPRGVTNTQYF
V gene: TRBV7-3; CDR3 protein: CASSLMPTKTDTQYF
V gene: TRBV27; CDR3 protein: CASGRAARSSYNSPLHF
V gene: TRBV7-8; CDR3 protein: CASSLMGRVETQYF
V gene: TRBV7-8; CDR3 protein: CASSLTRPTDTQYF
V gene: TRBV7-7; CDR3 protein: CASSLGNGGGTDTQYF